This TCR beta chain appears in the sequencing data of a study of human T cells and chemical hapten exposure (dated by TCRdb to about 2021). Context from the whole study: For sensitization, 2% DPC in acetone was applied to an approximately 2 cm by approximately 2 cm area of upper inner arm skin. Patients additionally received weekly therapeutic DPC doses to the scalp throughout the approximately 22-week study period. Patch tests used Finn chambers with 0.01% DPC on the upper back, scored after 6 days by International Contact Dermatitis Research Group standards. Most of the patients in the cohort were female, and the cohort covered alopecia areata with under or over 50% scalp involvement, alopecia totalis and alopecia universalis. The libraries were sequenced as a pool, and the TCR yield per sample differed mostly because of small variations in library volumes within the pool. This study followed changes in the peripheral blood TCR repertoire in vivo during primary and secondary sensitization of alopecia patients to the hapten diphenylcyclopropenone (DPC). Blood samples were taken from patients before sensitization (week 0) and at 2, 6 and about 24 weeks after DPC sensitization. Twenty-nine alopecia patients provided blood for TCR sequencing at one to four time points (pre-sensitization, 2, 6 and 24 weeks). Here is what the overall study found, with its caveats: Expanded TCRs formed significantly more large CDR3 similarity clusters than pre-sensitization or healthy control sets, consistent with antigen-driven responses. Repeated subsampling changed both the strength of the expansion versus patch-test correlation and the threshold at which the correlation became significant. Patch test score correlated positively with the number of PT1 expanded TCRs, reaching significance at thresholds 8, 16 and 32 but not at 4. Alopecia, a presumed autoimmune disease, was present in all patients, so the immune response of the patients might differ from that of healthy individuals. No change with DPC sensitization was found in the number of TCRs above 1 in 1000 frequency, and no evidence of global repertoire structure alterations was found.

Libraries were built with RACE. The reads were generated on a NextSeq 500. During library preparation, unique molecular identifiers were attached to individual cDNA molecules so that TCRs could be counted quantitatively and reproducibly. From each blood RNA sample, both TCR alpha and TCR beta chains were sequenced. From the authors' description of their analysis: A median of roughly 99,000 TCRs per sample was observed, with a range of about 20,000 to 750,000. The Decombinator software suite was used to annotate the V, J and CDR3 of the TCR reads. To make PS versus PT1 abundance plots, every sample was subsampled to the same number of TCRs (28,000). Expanded TCRs were defined as absent before sensitization and observed at least eight times at the 2-week time point. TCRdb's own reprocessing of the public reads used fastp at Q25 and MiXCR and kept productive beta chains. For every CDR3 protein sequence, its rows merge into one entry that carries the most common genes and DNA. These V and J calls rely on TCRdb rather than the paper's analysis. In all, the sample holds roughly 380,000 distinct CDR3 sequences, and 5% to 6.5% of those were seen once. Approximately 2.4% of the sample comes from the top ten.

This clonotype was seen repeatedly, ten times or more. There is no known antigen for this receptor. No quality values exist for individual bases; no much larger clone is one base distant. The time point label for this specimen denotes: pre-sensitization, week 0. The treatment or condition tag for this specimen amounts to: therapeutic diphenylcyclopropenone sensitization with weekly scalp DPC. Blood at each patch-test visit was drawn before the patch test was applied. Eligible patients were aged 18 to 70, diagnosed with alopecia, deemed suitable for DPC therapy, and excluded if pregnant. Unfractionated whole blood was collected in Tempus Blood RNA tubes, and total RNA was extracted from that blood. The CDR3, cysteine through phenylalanine, is 16 amino acids long. Only the CDR3 DNA is retained, 48 bases long and in frame from the first base. Trimming accounts for 0 bases at V and 5 bases at J, while the number of junction bases matched to no gene is 5.

The chain is encoded by TRBV12-3 or TRBV12-4 joined to TRBJ2-2; TRBD2 aligns with 8 central bases. Sequencing was performed on whole blood, taken in connection with sensitization to the hapten diphenylcyclopropenone (DPC). The receptor comes from a woman aged 50 to 60 with alopecia areata. Some clones in this sample may be carry-over from other donors' samples. The CDR3 loop reads CASSLATLAGTGELFF. The sequence in DNA is TGTGCCAGCAGTTTAGCTACGTTAGCGGGGACCGGGGAGCTGTTTTTT.